The TCR beta chain described here comes from a study of blood T cell repertoires in COVID-19. Study-wide background: The samples span acute and convalescent COVID-19 from the United States, Italy and Spain. PBMCs, B-cell-depleted T cells, or T cells were the source of the cDNA or gDNA that made up the material.

Source study methods: It was from reference gene primer amplification that nucleated cell counts were estimated. Some clones are missing from TCRdb's copy, which holds only in-frame ones; the method was immunoSEQ multiplex PCR. The V and J calls and the clone size are those of that table, but D and trimming were determined from the DNA. Found here are over 30,000 clones, about nine tenths of them singletons; the top ten hold approximately 1%. V was shortened by 1 base and J by 0 bases, with 6 bases between the two germline ends. The germline V gene has CDR1 GTSNPN and CDR2 SVGIG (reference sequence). The CDR3 has 13 residues.

The chain uses TRBV30 and TRBJ1-2; D ambiguous. Sample: peripheral blood. The TCR was taken from a man in his sixties or seventies with active or convalescent COVID-19. The DNA for the CDR3 is TGTGCCTGGAGTGAGACAACTAACTATGGCTACACCTTC. Its translation is CAWSETTNYGYTF. Drawing the rest from reference TRBV30 and TRBJ1-2, the complete variable domain is SQTIHQWPATLVQPVGSPLSLECTVEGTSNPNLYWYRQAAGRGLQLLFYSVGIGQISSEVPQNLSASRPQDRQFILSSKKLLLSDSGFYLCAWSETTNYGYTFGSGTRLTVV.